The following is a T cell receptor (beta chain) sequence with its context. Its antigen remains unidentified. The template for TCR beta VDJ and CDR3 sequence profiling was genomic DNA. TCRdb ran MiXCR on the reads and lists one entry per CDR3 protein. The sample contains about 95,000 distinct CDR3 sequences, around two thirds of which appear only once. The source of the sample is a study of CD8+CD57+ T cells in acquired aplastic anemia. Flow cytometry had shown expanded CD8+CD57+ cells in the patients chosen for sequencing. General study results and limits: Statistical testing detected no significant gap in CD8+ Simpson's diversity between patients and controls. Found in both controls and patients were some 30 CD8+ CDR3 sequences.

The receptor was isolated from a human donor with aplastic anemia. Source material: sorted CD4+, CD8+, or CD8+CD57+ T cells (not recorded which) from PBMCs.

The CDR3 protein is CATSDLSSANYGYTF. As DNA, the CDR3 is TGTGCCACCAGTGATCTATCAAGCGCTAACTATGGCTACACCTTC. The J gene is TRBJ1-2, the V gene TRBV24-1, with D hard to call. With 3 bases removed from V and 0 bases from J, the gap between germline ends came to 10 bases. The germline CDR1 and CDR2 sequences are KGHDR and SFDVKD. There are 15 residues in the CDR3.